This record covers a single T cell receptor beta chain. The data derive from a study of T cell changes during pregnancy in multiple sclerosis. Clones were sequenced by immunoSEQ multiplex PCR, and TCRdb holds only the in-frame ones, with some missing. The data hold roughly 86,000 clones, with roughly 92% observed a single time. This clonotype originated in a female donor with multiple sclerosis, enrolled in a pregnancy study. This specimen consisted of peripheral blood, obtained in the first trimester of pregnancy.

The CDR3 DNA follows: TGTGCCAGCAGTTACTTCGGGGAGACCCAGTACTTC. Its translation is CASSYFGETQYF. The chain employs TRBV6-6 and TRBJ2-5; D gene uncertain. CDR1 and CDR2 (germline): MNHNY, SVGAGI (reference sequence). The CDR3 spans 12 residues. The V end lost 1 base, the J end lost 5 bases, and 5 bases lay between the germline ends.